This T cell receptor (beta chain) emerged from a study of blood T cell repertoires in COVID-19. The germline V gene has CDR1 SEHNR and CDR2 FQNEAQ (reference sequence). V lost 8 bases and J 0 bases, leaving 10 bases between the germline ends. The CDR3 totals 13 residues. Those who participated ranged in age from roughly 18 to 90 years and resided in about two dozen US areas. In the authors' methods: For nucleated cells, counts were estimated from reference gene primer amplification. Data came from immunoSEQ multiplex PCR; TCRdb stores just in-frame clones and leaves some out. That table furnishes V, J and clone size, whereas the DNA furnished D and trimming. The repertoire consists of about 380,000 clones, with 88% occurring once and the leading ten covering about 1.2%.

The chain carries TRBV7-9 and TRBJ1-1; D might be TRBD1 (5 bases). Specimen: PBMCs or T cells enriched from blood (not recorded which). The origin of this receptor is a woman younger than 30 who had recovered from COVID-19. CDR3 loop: CASGYRLNTEAFF. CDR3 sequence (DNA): TGTGCCAGCGGGTACAGGCTGAACACTGAAGCTTTCTTT.